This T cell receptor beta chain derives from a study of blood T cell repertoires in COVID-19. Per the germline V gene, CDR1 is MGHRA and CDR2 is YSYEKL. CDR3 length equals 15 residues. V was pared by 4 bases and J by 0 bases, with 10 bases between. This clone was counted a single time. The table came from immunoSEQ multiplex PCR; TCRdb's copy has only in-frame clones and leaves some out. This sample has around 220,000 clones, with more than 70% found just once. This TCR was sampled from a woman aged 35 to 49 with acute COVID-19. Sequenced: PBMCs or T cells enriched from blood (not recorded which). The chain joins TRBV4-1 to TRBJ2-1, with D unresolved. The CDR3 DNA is TGCGCCAGCAGCCGAGACTCCGGCTCCTACAATGAGCAGTTCTTC. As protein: CASSRDSGSYNEQFF.